This TCR beta chain was sequenced for a study of blood T cell repertoires in COVID-19. The Seattle patients joined while their infection was active and were tracked longitudinally afterward. Trimming cost V 5 bases and J 4 bases; bases outside gene matches: 1. Germline CDR1 MNHNY, CDR2 SVGAGI (reference sequence). This CDR3 has 14 amino acids. In the source study's methods: Estimated nucleated cell counts came from reference gene primer amplification. Libraries were prepared by immunoSEQ multiplex PCR; TCRdb keeps only in-frame clonotypes and omits some of them. V, J and clone size are taken as reported in that table, and D and trimming were inferred from the DNA itself. Among approximately 120,000 clones listed, 92% were seen once.

The sequence derives from a man aged 50-60 years with COVID-19, enrolled during active disease. The chain combines TRBV6-6 with TRBJ1-6, with 8 bases lining up with TRBD1. The material sequenced was peripheral blood. CDR3 DNA sequence: TGTGCCAGCAGTGGACAGGGATATAATTCACCCCTCCACTTT. Translated, it gives CASSGQGYNSPLHF.